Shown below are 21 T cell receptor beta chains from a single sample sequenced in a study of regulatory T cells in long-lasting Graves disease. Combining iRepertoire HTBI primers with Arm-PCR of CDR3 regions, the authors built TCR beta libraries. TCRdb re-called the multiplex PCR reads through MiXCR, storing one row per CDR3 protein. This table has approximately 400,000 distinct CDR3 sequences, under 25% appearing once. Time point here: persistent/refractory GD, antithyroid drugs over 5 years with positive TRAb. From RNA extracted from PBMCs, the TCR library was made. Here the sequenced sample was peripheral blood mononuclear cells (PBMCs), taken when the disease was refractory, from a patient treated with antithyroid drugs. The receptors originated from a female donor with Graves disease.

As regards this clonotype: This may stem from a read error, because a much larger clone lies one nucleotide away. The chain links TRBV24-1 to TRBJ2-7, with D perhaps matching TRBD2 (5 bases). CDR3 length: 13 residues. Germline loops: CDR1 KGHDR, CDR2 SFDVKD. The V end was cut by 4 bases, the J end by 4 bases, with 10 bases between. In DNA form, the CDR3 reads TGTGCCACCAGTGAAGCGAGAGGGTACGAGCAGTACTTC. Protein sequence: CATSEARGYEQYF.

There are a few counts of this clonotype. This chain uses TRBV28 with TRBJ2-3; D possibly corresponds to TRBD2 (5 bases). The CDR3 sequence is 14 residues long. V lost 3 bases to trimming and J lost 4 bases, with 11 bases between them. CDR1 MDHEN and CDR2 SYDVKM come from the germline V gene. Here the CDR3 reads CASSFGRRADTQYF. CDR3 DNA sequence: TGTGCCAGCAGTTTTGGTAGGCGGGCAGATACGCAGTATTTT.

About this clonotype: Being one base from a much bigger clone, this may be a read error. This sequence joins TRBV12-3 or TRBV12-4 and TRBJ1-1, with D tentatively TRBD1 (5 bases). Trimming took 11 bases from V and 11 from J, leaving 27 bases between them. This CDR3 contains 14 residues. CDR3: CAGIPARDRRVAFF. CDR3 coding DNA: TGTGCCGGCATCCCAGCCCGGGACCGCCGGGTTGCTTTCTTT.

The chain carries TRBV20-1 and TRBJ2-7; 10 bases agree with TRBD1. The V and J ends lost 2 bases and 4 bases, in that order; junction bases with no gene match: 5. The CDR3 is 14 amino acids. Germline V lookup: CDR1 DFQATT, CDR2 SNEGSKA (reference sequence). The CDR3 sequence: CSARPTGGLYEQYF. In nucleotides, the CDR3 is TGCAGTGCTAGACCGACAGGGGGCTTGTACGAGCAGTACTTC.

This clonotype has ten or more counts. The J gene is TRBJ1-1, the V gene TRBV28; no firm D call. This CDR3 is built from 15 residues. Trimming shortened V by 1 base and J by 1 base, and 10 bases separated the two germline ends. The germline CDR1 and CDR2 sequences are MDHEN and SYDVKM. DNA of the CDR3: TGTGCCAGCAGTTTATTACCAGGAACGAACACTGAAGCTTTCTTT. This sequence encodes CASSLLPGTNTEAFF.

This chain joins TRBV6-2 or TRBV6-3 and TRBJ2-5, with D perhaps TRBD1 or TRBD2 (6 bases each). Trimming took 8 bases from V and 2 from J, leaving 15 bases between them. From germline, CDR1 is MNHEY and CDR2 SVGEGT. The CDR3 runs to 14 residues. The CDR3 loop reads CASRGTMFQETQYF. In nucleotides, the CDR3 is TGTGCCAGCCGGGGGACAATGTTTCAAGAGACCCAGTACTTC.

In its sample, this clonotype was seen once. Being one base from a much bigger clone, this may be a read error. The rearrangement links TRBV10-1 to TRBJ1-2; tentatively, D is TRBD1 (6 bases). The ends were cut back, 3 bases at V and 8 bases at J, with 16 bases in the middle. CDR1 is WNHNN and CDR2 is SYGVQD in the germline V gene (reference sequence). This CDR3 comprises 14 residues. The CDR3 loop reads CASSEPLGGSGYTF. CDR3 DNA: TGCGCCAGCAGTGAACCTCTCGGGGGCTCGGGCTACACCTTC.

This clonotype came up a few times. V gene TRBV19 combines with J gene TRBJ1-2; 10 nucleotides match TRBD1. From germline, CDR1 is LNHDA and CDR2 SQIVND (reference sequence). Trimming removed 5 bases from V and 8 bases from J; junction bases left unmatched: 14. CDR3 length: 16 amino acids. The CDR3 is CASSFLVRQGADGYTF. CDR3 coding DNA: TGTGCCAGTAGTTTCTTAGTTCGACAGGGGGCGGACGGCTACACCTTC.

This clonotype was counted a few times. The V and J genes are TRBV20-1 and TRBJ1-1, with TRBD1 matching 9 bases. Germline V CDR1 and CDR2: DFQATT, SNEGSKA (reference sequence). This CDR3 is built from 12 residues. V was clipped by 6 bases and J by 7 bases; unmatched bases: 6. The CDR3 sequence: CSAPTGGGEAFF. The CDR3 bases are TGCAGTGCACCGACAGGGGGGGGTGAAGCTTTCTTT.

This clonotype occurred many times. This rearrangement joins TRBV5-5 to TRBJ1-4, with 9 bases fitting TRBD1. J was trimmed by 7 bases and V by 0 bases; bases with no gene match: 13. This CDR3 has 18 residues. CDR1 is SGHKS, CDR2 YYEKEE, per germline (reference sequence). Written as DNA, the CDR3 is TGTGCCAGCAGCTTGGCCTTAAACGGACAGGGGAGAATTGAAAAACTGTTTTTT. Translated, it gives CASSLALNGQGRIEKLFF.

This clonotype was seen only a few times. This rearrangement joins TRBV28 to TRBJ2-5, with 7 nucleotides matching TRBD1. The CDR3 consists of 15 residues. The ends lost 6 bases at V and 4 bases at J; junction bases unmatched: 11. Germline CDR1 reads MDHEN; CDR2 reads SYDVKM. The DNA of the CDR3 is TGTGCCAGCAGCTCAGAGACAGGGTTAAGAGAGACCCAGTACTTC. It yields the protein CASSSETGLRETQYF.

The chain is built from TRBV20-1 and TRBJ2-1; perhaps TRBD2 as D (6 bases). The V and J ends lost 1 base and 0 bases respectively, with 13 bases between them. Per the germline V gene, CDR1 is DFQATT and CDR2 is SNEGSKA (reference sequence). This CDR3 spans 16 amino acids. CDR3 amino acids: CSARGGTRGSYNEQFF. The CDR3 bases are TGCAGTGCTAGAGGGGGGACTCGAGGCTCCTACAATGAGCAGTTCTTC.

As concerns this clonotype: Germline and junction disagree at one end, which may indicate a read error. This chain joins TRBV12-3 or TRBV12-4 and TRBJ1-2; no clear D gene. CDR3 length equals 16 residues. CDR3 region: CVSSFRQEAMKDGYTF. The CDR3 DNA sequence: TGTGTCAGCAGTTTTAGGCAGGAGGCAATGAAGGACGGCTACACCTTC.

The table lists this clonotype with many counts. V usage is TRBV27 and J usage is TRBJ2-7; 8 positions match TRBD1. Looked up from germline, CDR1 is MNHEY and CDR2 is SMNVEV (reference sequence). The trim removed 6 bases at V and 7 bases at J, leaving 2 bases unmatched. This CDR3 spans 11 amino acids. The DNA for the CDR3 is TGTGCCAGCAGGACAGGGGTAGAGCAGTACTTC. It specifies CASRTGVEQYF.

The CDR3 coding sequence is TGTGCCAGCAGTGAATCAGCAGGGCTAGGAATCTCCTACGAGCAGTACTTC. This gives the protein CASSESAGLGISYEQYF. The V call is TRBV25-1, the J call TRBJ2-7; the D gene is possibly TRBD1 (5 bases). Germline CDR1 is MGHDK and CDR2 is SYGVNS. V gave up 1 base and J gave up 0 bases, with 16 bases separating them. CDR3 size: 17 residues.

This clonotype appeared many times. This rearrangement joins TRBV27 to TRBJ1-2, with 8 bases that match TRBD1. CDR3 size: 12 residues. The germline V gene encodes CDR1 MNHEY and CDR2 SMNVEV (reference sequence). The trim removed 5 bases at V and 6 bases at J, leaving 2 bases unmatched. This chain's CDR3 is CASSRTGHGYTF. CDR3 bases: TGTGCCAGCAGTCGGACAGGGCATGGCTACACCTTC.

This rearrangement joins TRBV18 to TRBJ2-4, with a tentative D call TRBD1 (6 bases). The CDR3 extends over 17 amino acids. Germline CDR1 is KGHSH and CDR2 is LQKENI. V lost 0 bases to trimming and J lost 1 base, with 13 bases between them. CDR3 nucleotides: TGTGCCAGCTCACCACCTACAGGGATCCAGGCCAAAAACATTCAGTACTTC. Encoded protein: CASSPPTGIQAKNIQYF.

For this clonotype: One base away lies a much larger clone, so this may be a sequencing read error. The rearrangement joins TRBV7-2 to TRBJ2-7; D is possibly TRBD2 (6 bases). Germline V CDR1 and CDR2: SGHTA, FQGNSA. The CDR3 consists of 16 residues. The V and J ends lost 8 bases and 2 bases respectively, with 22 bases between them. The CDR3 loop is CASSLNPKGTPYEQYF. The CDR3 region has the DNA TGTGCCAGCTCGCTGAACCCCAAAGGGACTCCCTACGAGCAGTACTTC.

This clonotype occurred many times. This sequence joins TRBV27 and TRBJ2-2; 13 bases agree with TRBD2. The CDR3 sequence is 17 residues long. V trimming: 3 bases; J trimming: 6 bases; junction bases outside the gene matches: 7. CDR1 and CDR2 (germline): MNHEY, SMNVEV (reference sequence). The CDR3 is CASSFRTSGRDAGELFF. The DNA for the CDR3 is TGTGCCAGCAGTTTTCGGACTAGCGGGAGAGACGCCGGGGAGCTGTTTTTT.

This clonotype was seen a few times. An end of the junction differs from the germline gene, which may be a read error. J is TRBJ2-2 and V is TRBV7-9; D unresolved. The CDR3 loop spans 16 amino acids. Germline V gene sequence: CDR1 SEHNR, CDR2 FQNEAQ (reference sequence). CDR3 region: CAGSLNSEGPRGELFF. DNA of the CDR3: TGTGCCGGCAGCTTAAATTCAGAAGGACCTCGCGGGGAGCTGTTTTTT.

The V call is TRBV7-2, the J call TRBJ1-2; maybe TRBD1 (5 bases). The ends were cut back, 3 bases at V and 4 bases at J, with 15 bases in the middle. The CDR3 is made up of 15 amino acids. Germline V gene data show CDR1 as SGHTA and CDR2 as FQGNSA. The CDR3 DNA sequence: TGTGCCAGCAGCTTCAGGCCGGGACCCAGCTATGGCTACACCTTC. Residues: CASSFRPGPSYGYTF.